This T cell receptor (beta chain) stems from a study of neurological immune-mediated disorders. Each CDR3 protein gets one entry after TCRdb re-called the 5' RACE reads with MiXCR. The data show roughly 20,000 distinct CDR3 sequences, with 15% to 20% seen just once and approximately 7.6% held by the top ten. Losses at the gene ends were 3 bases for V and 1 base for J; bases not matched to a gene: 15. The CDR3 is made up of 19 amino acids. CDR1 is SGHVS, CDR2 FQNEAQ, per germline. Sorted libraries used 1 million CD4+ or CD8+ T cells. The sample holds many counts of this clonotype. The source is a woman in her late teens or twenties with multiple sclerosis. The rearrangement links TRBV7-8 to TRBJ2-5, with 9 bases fitting TRBD2. Material: CD8+ T cells from blood. DNA of the CDR3: TGTGCCAGCAGCTTCCCCTTTCTTCGGGCTAGCGGGGCCCAAGAGACCCAGTACTTC. Its translation: CASSFPFLRASGAQETQYF.